This is a list of T cell receptor beta chains from one sample in a study of shared clonotypes between healthy human individuals. Sequenced by immunoSEQ multiplex PCR; TCRdb stores in-frame clones only, minus some. The sample yields hundreds of thousands of clones, roughly 73% seen once. Sequenced: memory CD4+ T cells sorted from blood. Receptor source: a woman aged 25 to 39 in good health. CDR3s include the opening cysteine and the closing phenylalanine or tryptophan. Fields, in order: CDR3 length, D gene, V gene, clone size, CDR3 protein. D genes are given only for firm matches. Size is omitted from some rows. Given values are once, few, many or a class for expanded clones.

14	NA	TRBV2	NA	CASTPVDSYNEQFF
13	NA	TRBV10-3	NA	CAISEEPAEGQFF
14	NA	TRBV28	NA	CASSSAELNYGYTF
13	NA	TRBV7-9	NA	CASSPSSYNEQFF
12	NA	TRBV6-4	few	CASSFPGAPQHF
16	TRBD2	TRBV28	NA	CASSPGGPAGSYEQYF
18	NA	TRBV21-1	NA	CASSKALRTSTNTGELFF
16	NA	TRBV28	NA	CASSSSSRGSIQPQHF
15	TRBD1	TRBV6-5	NA	CASSSPGQGHYEQYF
19	TRBD1	TRBV28	many	CASSLFRPGQGAVGEKLFF
14	TRBD1	TRBV2	NA	CASRRGQSSYEQYF